Following are 3 T cell receptor beta chains from one sample sequenced in a study of T cells in Graves' hyperthyroidism and ophthalmopathy. Amplification of TCR beta CDR3 regions used RNA as the template. During a first-round RT-PCR of the TCR CDR3, the HTBI primer set was used. TCRdb re-called the multiplex PCR reads with MiXCR, one entry per CDR3 protein. The data contain fewer than 450,000 distinct CDR3 sequences, 17% of them seen just once; the ten biggest clones take up approximately 30%. Input material: blood. The source of these receptors is a woman aged 25 to 45 with Graves' hyperthyroidism that later progressed to Graves' ophthalmopathy.

This clonotype showed up many times. The V gene is TRBV11-2, the J gene TRBJ2-1, with TRBD2 identical over 9 bases. Germline CDR1 and CDR2: SGHAT and FQNNGV. V dropped 4 bases and J dropped 8; count of bases not matched to a gene: 12. This CDR3 spans 16 amino acids. The chain's CDR3 is CASSSRGSGGLYEQFF. The CDR3 DNA reads TGTGCCAGCAGCTCCCGGGGTAGCGGGGGTTTATATGAGCAGTTCTTC.

The CDR3 protein is CASSLTGGLGSYNEQFF. The CDR3 DNA follows: TGCGCCAGCAGCTTGACCGGGGGGCTGGGCTCCTACAATGAGCAGTTCTTC. The J gene is TRBJ2-1, the V gene TRBV5-1; TRBD2 might be the D (7 bases). Germline V gene lookup returns CDR1 SGHRS and CDR2 YFSETQ. The CDR3 runs to 17 residues. Between the trimmed V and J ends, which lost 1 base and 0 bases, there was a span of 14 bases.

At least ten counts were recorded for this clonotype. The V gene is TRBV7-2, the J gene TRBJ1-1; 7 nucleotides line up with TRBD1. J gave up 1 base and V 5 bases, and 4 bases lay outside the gene matches. The CDR3 is made up of 14 amino acids. The germline gives CDR1 SGHTA, CDR2 FQGNSA. The CDR3 DNA reads as TGTGCCAGCAGCCAGGACAGGTGGAACACTGAAGCTTTCTTT. The encoded protein is CASSQDRWNTEAFF.